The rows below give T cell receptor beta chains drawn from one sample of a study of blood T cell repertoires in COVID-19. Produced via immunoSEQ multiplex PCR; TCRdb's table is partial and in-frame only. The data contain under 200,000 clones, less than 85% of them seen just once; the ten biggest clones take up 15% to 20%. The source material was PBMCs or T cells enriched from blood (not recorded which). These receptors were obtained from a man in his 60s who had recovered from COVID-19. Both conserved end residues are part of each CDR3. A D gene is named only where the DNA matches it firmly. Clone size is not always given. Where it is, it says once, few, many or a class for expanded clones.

DNA: TGTGCCAGTACCATGGGGCATGAGCAGTTCTTC; CDR3: CASTMGHEQFF; J: TRBJ2-1; size: NA; V: TRBV19; D: NA
DNA: TGTGCCAGCAGGGACAGCGGCTGGGCCTGGGGGTACTTC; CDR3: CASRDSGWAWGYF; J: TRBJ2-7; size: NA; V: TRBV6-5; D: NA
DNA: TGTGCCAGCAGCTTAGGTATTGGGAGTAAACCTCTTCAGGCTTTCTTT; CDR3: CASSLGIGSKPLQAFF; J: TRBJ1-1; size: NA; V: TRBV7-8; D: NA
DNA: TGTGCCAGCAGCCCCAGAACAGGGGGCTTTGTTGCGAACACTGAAGCTTTCTTT; CDR3: CASSPRTGGFVANTEAFF; J: TRBJ1-1; size: few; V: TRBV7-9; D: TRBD1
DNA: TGTGCCACCACACAGGGTACTGGGGCCAACGTCCTGACTTTC; CDR3: CATTQGTGANVLTF; J: TRBJ2-6; size: NA; V: TRBV19; D: NA
DNA: TGTGCCAGTAGTATCGACAGGGTTAGTGAGCAGTTCTTC; CDR3: CASSIDRVSEQFF; J: TRBJ2-1; size: NA; V: TRBV19; D: TRBD1
DNA: TGTGCCAGCAGCCGCGGACTTCTTATGGCTGAAGCTTTCTTT; CDR3: CASSRGLLMAEAFF; J: TRBJ1-1; size: NA; V: TRBV3-1/TRBV3-2; D: NA
DNA: TGTGCCAGCAGTGACTCGACAGGGTCCTACGAGCAGTACTTC; CDR3: CASSDSTGSYEQYF; J: TRBJ2-7; size: few; V: TRBV25-1; D: TRBD1
DNA: TGTGCCAGCAGGGCGACAGGAACGAGCTCCTACGAGCAGTACTTC; CDR3: CASRATGTSSYEQYF; J: TRBJ2-7; size: NA; V: TRBV27; D: NA
DNA: TGCGCCAGCAGCCAACAGGGGAGAGAGCAGTACTTC; CDR3: CASSQQGREQYF; J: TRBJ2-7; size: NA; V: TRBV5-1; D: TRBD1
DNA: TGTGCCAGCAGTTTAATGCGGGAGTACAATGAGCAGTTCTTC; CDR3: CASSLMREYNEQFF; J: TRBJ2-1; size: NA; V: TRBV28; D: TRBD2
DNA: TGTGCCAGCAGTTTACAGACTGCCGACTCTGGAAACACCATATATTTT; CDR3: CASSLQTADSGNTIYF; J: TRBJ1-3; size: NA; V: TRBV28; D: NA
DNA: TGTGCCAGCACCCCGGGGACAGTCTATGGCTACACCTTC; CDR3: CASTPGTVYGYTF; J: TRBJ1-2; size: NA; V: TRBV28; D: TRBD1
DNA: TGTGCCACCAGCAGAGGGCTCAGCTATGGCTACACCTTC; CDR3: CATSRGLSYGYTF; J: TRBJ1-2; size: NA; V: TRBV15; D: NA
DNA: TGTGCCAGCAGTCAGACGACAGGGTTCAGCGAGCAGTACTTC; CDR3: CASSQTTGFSEQYF; J: TRBJ2-7; size: few; V: TRBV7-6; D: TRBD1
DNA: TGTGCCATCTCGCGGGGCCTTAATGAAAAACTGTTTTTT; CDR3: CAISRGLNEKLFF; J: TRBJ1-4; size: NA; V: TRBV10-3; D: NA
DNA: TGTGCCAGCAGTTCGGACAGGGTCCGCTACGAGCAGTACTTC; CDR3: CASSSDRVRYEQYF; J: TRBJ2-7; size: NA; V: TRBV5-5; D: TRBD1
DNA: TGTGCCACCAGCAGAGAGAAGGGGACAGGGCTATCCTACGAGCAGTACTTC; CDR3: CATSREKGTGLSYEQYF; J: TRBJ2-7; size: NA; V: TRBV15; D: TRBD1
DNA: TGTGCCAGCAGTACTCGGGACAGGAACACTGAAGCTTTCTTT; CDR3: CASSTRDRNTEAFF; J: TRBJ1-1; size: NA; V: TRBV28; D: TRBD1
DNA: TGCGCCAGCAGCCGAGGGACTAGCGGGAGGGGAGAGACCCAGTACTTC; CDR3: CASSRGTSGRGETQYF; J: TRBJ2-5; size: NA; V: TRBV5-1; D: TRBD2
DNA: TGTGCCAGCTCACCAAGGCAGGGCAATCAGCCCCAGCATTTT; CDR3: CASSPRQGNQPQHF; J: TRBJ1-5; size: NA; V: TRBV18; D: NA
DNA: TGTGCCAGCAGAACAGGCGATTATAATTCACCCCTCCACTTT; CDR3: CASRTGDYNSPLHF; J: TRBJ1-6; size: once; V: TRBV6-5; D: NA
DNA: TGTGCCAGCAGTCCGTTCTGGGGCAGGGGGAAGTACGAGCAGTACTTC; CDR3: CASSPFWGRGKYEQYF; J: TRBJ2-7; size: NA; V: TRBV28; D: TRBD1
DNA: TGTGCCAGCAGCCCCGTGGGCGGGGTGACCACAGATACGCAGTATTTT; CDR3: CASSPVGGVTTDTQYF; J: TRBJ2-3; size: NA; V: TRBV11-2; D: NA
DNA: TGTGCCAGCAGCCTCGCCGGACAGGGGGGGAACTATGGCTACACCTTC; CDR3: CASSLAGQGGNYGYTF; J: TRBJ1-2; size: NA; V: TRBV5-4; D: TRBD1
DNA: TGTGCCAGCAGCAAACAGGGGCTAGGCTACACCTTC; CDR3: CASSKQGLGYTF; J: TRBJ1-2; size: NA; V: TRBV27; D: TRBD1
DNA: TGCGCCAGCAGCCAACGAATGACCGGGTCCTTGAACACTGAAGCTTTCTTT; CDR3: CASSQRMTGSLNTEAFF; J: TRBJ1-1; size: few; V: TRBV5-1; D: NA
DNA: TGTGCCAGCAGGCCCACCCAGGGGGCGAGCACTGAAGCTTTCTTT; CDR3: CASRPTQGASTEAFF; J: TRBJ1-1; size: NA; V: TRBV28; D: TRBD1
DNA: TGCACCAGCAGCCAGATACCGAAACAGGGAGGGGGTGCAACTAATGAAAAACTGTTTTTT; CDR3: CTSSQIPKQGGGATNEKLFF; J: TRBJ1-4; size: NA; V: TRBV1; D: NA
DNA: TGCGCCAGCAGCTTGGGATTGACCGGGAATAATTCACCCCTCCACTTT; CDR3: CASSLGLTGNNSPLHF; J: TRBJ1-6; size: NA; V: TRBV5-1; D: NA
DNA: TGTGCCAGTGGGCGGACTAGCGGCCACAATGAGCAGTTCTTC; CDR3: CASGRTSGHNEQFF; J: TRBJ2-1; size: NA; V: TRBV19; D: TRBD2
DNA: TGTGCCAGCAGCGTAGGACAGAGTACCTACGAGCAGTACTTC; CDR3: CASSVGQSTYEQYF; J: TRBJ2-7; size: NA; V: TRBV9; D: NA
DNA: TGTGCCAGCAGCACCATCACAGGACCCAATTCACCCCTCCACTTT; CDR3: CASSTITGPNSPLHF; J: TRBJ1-6; size: NA; V: TRBV7-2; D: NA
DNA: TGCCCTGGAGAAGGCCGGGGGGAGCTGTTTTTT; CDR3: CPGEGRGELFF; J: TRBJ2-2; size: NA; V: TRBV5-1; D: NA
DNA: TGTGCCAGCAGCCTAGGGGTGGGGAAGGGGATTAACACTGAAGCTTTCTTT; CDR3: CASSLGVGKGINTEAFF; J: TRBJ1-1; size: once; V: TRBV7-6; D: NA
DNA: TGTGCCAGCAGGCGAGGGAATGGAAACTATGGCTACACCTTC; CDR3: CASRRGNGNYGYTF; J: TRBJ1-2; size: NA; V: TRBV6-5; D: NA
DNA: TGCGCCAGCAGCTTGGCCCGCGGGACAGGTGTCCTCCGGTTCACCGGGGAGCTGTTTTTT; CDR3: CASSLARGTGVLRFTGELFF; J: TRBJ2-2; size: NA; V: TRBV5-1; D: TRBD1
DNA: TGTGCCAGCAGCATATTCCTAGCGGGGGGTCTTACAGATACGCAGTATTTT; CDR3: CASSIFLAGGLTDTQYF; J: TRBJ2-3; size: NA; V: TRBV7-2; D: TRBD2
DNA: TGTGCCAGCAGCTTAGATCCTGGGGCGGGAACTACAGATACGCAGTATTTT; CDR3: CASSLDPGAGTTDTQYF; J: TRBJ2-3; size: NA; V: TRBV7-2; D: NA
DNA: TGTGCCACCTCTGACAGCCATGAAAAACTGTTTTTT; CDR3: CATSDSHEKLFF; J: TRBJ1-4; size: once; V: TRBV27; D: NA